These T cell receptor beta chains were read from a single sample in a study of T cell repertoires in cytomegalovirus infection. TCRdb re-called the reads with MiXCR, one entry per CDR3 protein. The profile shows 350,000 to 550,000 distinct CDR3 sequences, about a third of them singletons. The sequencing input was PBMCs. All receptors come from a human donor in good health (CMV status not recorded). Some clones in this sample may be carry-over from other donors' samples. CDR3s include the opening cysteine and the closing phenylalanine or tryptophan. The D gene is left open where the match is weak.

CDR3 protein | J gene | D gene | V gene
CASSFGGQGVEAFF | TRBJ1-1 | TRBD1 | TRBV7-2
CASSSLLAGNQETQYF | TRBJ2-5 | TRBD2 | TRBV6-5
CASSLTPGQLGTYEQYF | TRBJ2-7 | - | TRBV7-2
CASVRFWEETPYGYTF | TRBJ1-2 | - | TRBV6-6
CASSPDQGSQPQHF | TRBJ1-5 | - | TRBV6-5
CASSYKGRNQPQHF | TRBJ1-5 | - | TRBV6-2/TRBV6-3
CATRNARTLSYEQYF | TRBJ2-7 | - | TRBV5-4
CATSRVGDMNTEAFF | TRBJ1-1 | - | TRBV15
CASSQVSGSTGELFF | TRBJ2-2 | - | TRBV4-3
CASRGDSLRTEAFF | TRBJ1-1 | TRBD1 | TRBV12-3/TRBV12-4
CASSQARDNDEQYF | TRBJ2-7 | - | TRBV4-1
CASSIDADSLMNTEAFF | TRBJ1-1 | - | TRBV19
CASSLAGHSTNEKLFF | TRBJ1-4 | - | TRBV7-9
CASRRTGGNGGELFF | TRBJ2-2 | TRBD1 | TRBV7-6
CASSQGSPKNIQYF | TRBJ2-4 | - | TRBV27
CASSLLGPYSGNTIYF | TRBJ1-3 | - | TRBV7-2
CASSLAGTGVLYEQYF | TRBJ2-7 | TRBD1 | TRBV5-1
CASSEQYQPQHF | TRBJ1-5 | - | TRBV25-1
CASSPRDKINYGYTF | TRBJ1-2 | - | TRBV7-6
CASSSISGGDQFF | TRBJ2-1 | TRBD2 | TRBV2